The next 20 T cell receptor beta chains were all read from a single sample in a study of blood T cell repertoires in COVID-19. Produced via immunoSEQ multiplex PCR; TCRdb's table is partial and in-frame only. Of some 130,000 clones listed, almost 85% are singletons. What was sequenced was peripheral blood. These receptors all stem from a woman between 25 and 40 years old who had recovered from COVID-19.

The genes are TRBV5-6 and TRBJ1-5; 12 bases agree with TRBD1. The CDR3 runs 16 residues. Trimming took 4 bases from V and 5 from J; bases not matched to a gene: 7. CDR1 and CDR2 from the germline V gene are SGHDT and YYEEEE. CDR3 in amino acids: CASSKGQGAIHQPQHF. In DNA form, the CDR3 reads TGTGCCAGCAGCAAGGGACAGGGGGCCATCCATCAGCCCCAGCATTTT.

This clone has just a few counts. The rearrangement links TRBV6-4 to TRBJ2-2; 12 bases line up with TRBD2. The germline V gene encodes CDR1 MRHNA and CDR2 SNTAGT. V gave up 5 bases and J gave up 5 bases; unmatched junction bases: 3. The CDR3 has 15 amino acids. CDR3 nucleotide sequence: TGTGCCAGCAGTTTACTAGCGGGAGGTACCGGGGAGCTGTTTTTT. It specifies CASSLLAGGTGELFF.

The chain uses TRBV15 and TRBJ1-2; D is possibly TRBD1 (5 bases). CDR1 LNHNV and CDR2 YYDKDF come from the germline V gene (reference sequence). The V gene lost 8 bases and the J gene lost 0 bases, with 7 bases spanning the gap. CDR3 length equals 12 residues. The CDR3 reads CATGASNYGYTF. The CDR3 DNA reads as TGTGCCACCGGGGCATCTAACTATGGCTACACCTTC.

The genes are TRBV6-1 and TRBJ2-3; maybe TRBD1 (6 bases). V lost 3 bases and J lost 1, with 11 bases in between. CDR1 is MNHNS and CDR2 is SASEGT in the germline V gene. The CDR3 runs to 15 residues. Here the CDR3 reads CASSDRGRGTDTQYF. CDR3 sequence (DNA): TGTGCCAGCAGTGACAGGGGCCGGGGCACAGATACGCAGTATTTT.

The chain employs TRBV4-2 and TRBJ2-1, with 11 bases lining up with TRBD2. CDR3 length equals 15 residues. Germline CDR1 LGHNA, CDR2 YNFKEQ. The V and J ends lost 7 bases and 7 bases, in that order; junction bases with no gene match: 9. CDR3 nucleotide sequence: TGTGCCAGCAACAGGGCAACTAGCGGGAGTAATGAGCAGTTCTTC. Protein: CASNRATSGSNEQFF.

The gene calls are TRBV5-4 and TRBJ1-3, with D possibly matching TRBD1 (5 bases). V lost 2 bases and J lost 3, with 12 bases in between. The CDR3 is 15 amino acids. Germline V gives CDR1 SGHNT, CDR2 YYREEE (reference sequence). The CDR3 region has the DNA TGTGCCAGCAGCTTCTTAGGGGAGGATGGAAACACCATATATTTT. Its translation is CASSFLGEDGNTIYF. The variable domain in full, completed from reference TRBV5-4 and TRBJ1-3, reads ETGVTQSPTHLIKTRGQQVTLRCSSQSGHNTVSWYQQALGQGPQFIFQYYREEENGRGNFPPRFSGLQFPNYSSELNVNALELDDSALYLCASSFLGEDGNTIYFGEGSWLTVV.

CDR3 DNA sequence: TGTGCCAGCAGTGACCTTCCAGGAACTGGGGCCAACGTCCTGACTTTC. This gives the protein CASSDLPGTGANVLTF. The genes are TRBV6-4 and TRBJ2-6; D call uncertain. The germline V gene has CDR1 MRHNA and CDR2 SNTAGT. Trimming removed 2 bases from V and 2 bases from J, with 10 bases in between. The CDR3 is 16 amino acids.

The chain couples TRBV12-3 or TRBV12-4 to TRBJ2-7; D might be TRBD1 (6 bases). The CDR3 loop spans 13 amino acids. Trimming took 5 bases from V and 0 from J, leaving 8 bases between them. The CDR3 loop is CASSPDSSYEQYF. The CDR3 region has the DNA TGTGCCAGCAGTCCGGACAGCTCCTACGAGCAGTACTTC.

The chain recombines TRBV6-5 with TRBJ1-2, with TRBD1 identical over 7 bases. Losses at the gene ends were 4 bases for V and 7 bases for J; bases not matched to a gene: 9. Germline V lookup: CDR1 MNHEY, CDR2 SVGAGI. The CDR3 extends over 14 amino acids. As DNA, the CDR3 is TGTGCCAGCAGTTTCGACAGGGTTTCTGGTGGCTACACCTTC. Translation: CASSFDRVSGGYTF.

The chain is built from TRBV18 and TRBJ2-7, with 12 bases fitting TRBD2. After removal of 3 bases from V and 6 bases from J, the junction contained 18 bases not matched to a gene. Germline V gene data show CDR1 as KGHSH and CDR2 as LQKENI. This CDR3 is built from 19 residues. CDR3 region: CASSPGLAGRSFNGREQYF. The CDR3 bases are TGTGCCAGCTCACCGGGACTAGCGGGCCGAAGTTTTAATGGGCGCGAGCAGTACTTC.

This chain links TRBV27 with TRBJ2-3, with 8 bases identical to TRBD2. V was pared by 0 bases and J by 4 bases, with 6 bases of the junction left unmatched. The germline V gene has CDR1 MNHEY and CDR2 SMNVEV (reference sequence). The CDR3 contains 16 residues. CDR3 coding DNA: TGTGCCAGCAGTTTATCATGGCCGGGACTAGCAGATACGCAGTATTTT. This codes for CASSLSWPGLADTQYF.

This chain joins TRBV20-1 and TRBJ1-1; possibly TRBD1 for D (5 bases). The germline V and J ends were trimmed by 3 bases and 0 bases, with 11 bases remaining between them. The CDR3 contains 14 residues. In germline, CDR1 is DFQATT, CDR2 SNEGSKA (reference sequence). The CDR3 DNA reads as TGCAGTGCTAGTTGGGGCGCGGTGAACACTGAAGCTTTCTTT. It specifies CSASWGAVNTEAFF.

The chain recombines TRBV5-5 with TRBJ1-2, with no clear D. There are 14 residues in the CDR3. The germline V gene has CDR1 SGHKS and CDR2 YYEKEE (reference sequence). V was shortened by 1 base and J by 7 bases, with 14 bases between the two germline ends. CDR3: CASSLSENLPGYTF. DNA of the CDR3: TGTGCCAGCAGCTTGTCCGAGAATTTACCTGGCTACACCTTC.

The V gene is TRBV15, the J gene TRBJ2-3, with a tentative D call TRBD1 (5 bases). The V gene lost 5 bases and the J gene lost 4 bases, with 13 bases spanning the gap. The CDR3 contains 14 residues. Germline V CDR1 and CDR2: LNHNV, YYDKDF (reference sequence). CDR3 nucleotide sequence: TGTGCCACCAGCGTTTCAGGGCGTGCAGATACGCAGTATTTT. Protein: CATSVSGRADTQYF. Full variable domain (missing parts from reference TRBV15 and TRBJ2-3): DAMVIQNPRYQVTQFGKPVTLSCSQTLNHNVMYWYQQKSSQAPKLLFHYYDKDFNNEADTPDNFQSRRPNTSFCFLDIRSPGLGDTAMYLCATSVSGRADTQYFGPGTRLTVL.

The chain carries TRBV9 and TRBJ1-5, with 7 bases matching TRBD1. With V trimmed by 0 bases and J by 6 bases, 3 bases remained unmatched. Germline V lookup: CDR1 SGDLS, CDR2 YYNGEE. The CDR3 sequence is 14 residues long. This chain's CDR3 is CASSVEGAGQPQHF. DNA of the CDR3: TGTGCCAGCAGCGTAGAGGGGGCGGGTCAGCCCCAGCATTTT.

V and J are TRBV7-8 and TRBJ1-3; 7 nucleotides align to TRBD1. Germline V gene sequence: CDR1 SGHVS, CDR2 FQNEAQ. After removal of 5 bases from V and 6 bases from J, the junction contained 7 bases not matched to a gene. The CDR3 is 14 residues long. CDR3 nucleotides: TGTGCCAGCAGCGGCCGACAGGGAGTAAACACCATATATTTT. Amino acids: CASSGRQGVNTIYF.

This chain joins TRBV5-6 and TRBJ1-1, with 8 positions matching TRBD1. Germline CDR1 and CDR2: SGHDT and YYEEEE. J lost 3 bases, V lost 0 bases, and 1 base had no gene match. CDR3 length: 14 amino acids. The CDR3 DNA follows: TGTGCCAGCAGCTTGGACAGGGGGGACACTGAAGCTTTCTTT. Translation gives CASSLDRGDTEAFF.

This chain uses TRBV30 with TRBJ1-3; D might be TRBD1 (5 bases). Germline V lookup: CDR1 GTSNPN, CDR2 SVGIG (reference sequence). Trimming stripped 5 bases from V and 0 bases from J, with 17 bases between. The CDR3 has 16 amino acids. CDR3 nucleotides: TGTGCCTGGGAACTGGGGGGTATAAGCTCTGGAAACACCATATATTTT. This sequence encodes CAWELGGISSGNTIYF.

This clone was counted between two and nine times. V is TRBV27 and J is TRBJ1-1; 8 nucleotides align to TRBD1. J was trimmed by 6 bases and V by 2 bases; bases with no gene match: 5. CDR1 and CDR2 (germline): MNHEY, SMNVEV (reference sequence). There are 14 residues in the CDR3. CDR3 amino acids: CASSLPGQVAEAFF. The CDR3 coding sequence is TGTGCCAGCAGTTTACCGGGACAGGTTGCTGAAGCTTTCTTT.

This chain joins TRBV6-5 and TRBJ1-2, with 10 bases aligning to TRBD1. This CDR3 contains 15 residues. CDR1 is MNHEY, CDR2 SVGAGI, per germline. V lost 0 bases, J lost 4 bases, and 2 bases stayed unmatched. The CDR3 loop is CASSYSGQGGYGYTF. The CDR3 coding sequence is TGTGCCAGCAGTTACTCCGGACAGGGGGGCTATGGCTACACCTTC.